This T cell receptor beta chain is from a study of T-cell memory formation after mild COVID-19. Across the whole study: TCR clusters were mostly donor specific.

After 5'RACE with constant-segment primers, TCR alpha and TCR beta cDNA libraries carrying sample barcodes and UMIs were obtained. Via MiXCR, TCRdb re-called the 5' RACE reads, giving one row per CDR3 protein. The sample consists of about 180,000 distinct CDR3 sequences, 16% of them appearing once. Study-wide results and limits: For contracting clones, CD4+ ones sat mainly in CM and EM, CD8+ in EMRA. CD4/CD8 balance held among clones contracting day 15 to 85, and later expanders leaned CD4+.

V lost 5 bases, J lost 5 bases, and 10 bases lay in between. Germline V gene sequence: CDR1 MDHEN, CDR2 SYDVKM. The CDR3 loop spans 13 amino acids. This clonotype was seen more than once but under ten times. What it binds is unknown. The origin of this receptor is an adult woman who had mild COVID-19 (a few samples of this study predate the infection). Cell type and time point are not known. Sequencing was performed on PBMCs or a T cell subset sorted from them (not recorded which). The chain couples TRBV28 to TRBJ2-4, with D possibly TRBD2 on 5 matching bases. The CDR3 here is CASSPPGENIQYF. For the CDR3, the DNA is TGTGCCAGCAGTCCCCCCGGGGAAAACATTCAGTACTTC.